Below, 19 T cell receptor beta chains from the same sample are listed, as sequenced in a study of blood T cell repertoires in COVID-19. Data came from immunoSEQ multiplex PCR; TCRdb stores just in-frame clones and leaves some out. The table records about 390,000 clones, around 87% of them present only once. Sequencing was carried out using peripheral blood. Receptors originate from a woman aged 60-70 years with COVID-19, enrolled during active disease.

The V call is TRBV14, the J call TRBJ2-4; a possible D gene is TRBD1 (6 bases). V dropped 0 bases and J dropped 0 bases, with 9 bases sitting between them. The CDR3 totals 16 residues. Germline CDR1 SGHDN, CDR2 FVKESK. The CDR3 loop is CASSQDVGAAKNIQYF. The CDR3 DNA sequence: TGTGCCAGCAGCCAAGATGTGGGGGCAGCCAAAAACATTCAGTACTTC.

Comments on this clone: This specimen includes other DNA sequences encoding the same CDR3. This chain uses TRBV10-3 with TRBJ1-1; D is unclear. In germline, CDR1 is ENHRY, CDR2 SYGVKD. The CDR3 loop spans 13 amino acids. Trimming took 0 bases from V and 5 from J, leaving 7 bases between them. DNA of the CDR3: TGTGCCATCAGTGAGTCCGTGTCTACTGAAGCTTTCTTT. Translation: CAISESVSTEAFF.

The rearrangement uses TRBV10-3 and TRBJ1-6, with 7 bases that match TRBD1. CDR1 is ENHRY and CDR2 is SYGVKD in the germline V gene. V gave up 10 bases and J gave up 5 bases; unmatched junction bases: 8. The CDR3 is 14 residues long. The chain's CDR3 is CATSKGTDNSPLHF. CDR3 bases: TGTGCCACCAGCAAAGGGACAGATAATTCACCCCTCCACTTT.

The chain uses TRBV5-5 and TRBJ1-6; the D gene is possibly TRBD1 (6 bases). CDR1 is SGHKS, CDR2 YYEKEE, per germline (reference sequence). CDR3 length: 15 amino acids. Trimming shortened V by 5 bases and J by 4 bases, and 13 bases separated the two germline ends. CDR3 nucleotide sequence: TGTGCCAGCAGGCTTTCGGACAGATATAATTCACCCCTCCACTTT. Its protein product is CASRLSDRYNSPLHF. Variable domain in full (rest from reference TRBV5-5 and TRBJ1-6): DAGVTQSPTHLIKTRGQQVTLRCSPISGHKSVSWYQQVLGQGPQFIFQYYEKEERGRGNFPDRFSARQFPNYSSELNVNALLLGDSALYLCASRLSDRYNSPLHFGNGTRLTVT.

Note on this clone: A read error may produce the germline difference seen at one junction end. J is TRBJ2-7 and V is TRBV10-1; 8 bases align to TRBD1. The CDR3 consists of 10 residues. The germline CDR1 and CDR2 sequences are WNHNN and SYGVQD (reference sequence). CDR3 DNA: TGCGCCAGCAGAGGGGACAGGAGGAACTTC. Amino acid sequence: CASRGDRRNF.

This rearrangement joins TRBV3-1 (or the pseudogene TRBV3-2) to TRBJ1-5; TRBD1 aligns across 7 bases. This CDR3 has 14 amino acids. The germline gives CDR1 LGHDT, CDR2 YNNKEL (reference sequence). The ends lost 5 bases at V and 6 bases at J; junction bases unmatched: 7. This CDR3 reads CASSNRQGTQPQHF. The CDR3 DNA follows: TGTGCCAGCAGCAATCGACAGGGCACTCAGCCCCAGCATTTT.

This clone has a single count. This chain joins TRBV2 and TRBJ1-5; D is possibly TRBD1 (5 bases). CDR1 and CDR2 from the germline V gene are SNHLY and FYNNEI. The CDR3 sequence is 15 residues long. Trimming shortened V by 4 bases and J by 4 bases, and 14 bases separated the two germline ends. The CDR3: CASSVEGARNQPQHF. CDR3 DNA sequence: TGTGCCAGCAGTGTTGAAGGGGCGAGGAATCAGCCCCAGCATTTT.

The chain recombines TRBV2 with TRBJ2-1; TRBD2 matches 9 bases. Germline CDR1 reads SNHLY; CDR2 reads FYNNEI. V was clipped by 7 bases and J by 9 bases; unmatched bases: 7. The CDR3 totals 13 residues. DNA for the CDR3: TGTGCCAGCAAAGGCGGGGGGGCCACTGAGCAGTTCTTC. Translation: CASKGGGATEQFF.

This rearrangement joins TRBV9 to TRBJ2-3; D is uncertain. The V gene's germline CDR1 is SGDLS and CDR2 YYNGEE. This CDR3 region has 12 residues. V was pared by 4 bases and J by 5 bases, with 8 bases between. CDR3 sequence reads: CASSRVEDTQYF. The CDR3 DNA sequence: TGTGCCAGCAGCCGGGTGGAAGATACGCAGTATTTT. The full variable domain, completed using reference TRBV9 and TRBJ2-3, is DSGVTQTPKHLITATGQRVTLRCSPRSGDLSVYWYQQSLDQGLQFLIQYYNGEERAKGNILERFSAQQFPDLHSELNLSSLELGDSALYFCASSRVEDTQYFGPGTRLTVL.

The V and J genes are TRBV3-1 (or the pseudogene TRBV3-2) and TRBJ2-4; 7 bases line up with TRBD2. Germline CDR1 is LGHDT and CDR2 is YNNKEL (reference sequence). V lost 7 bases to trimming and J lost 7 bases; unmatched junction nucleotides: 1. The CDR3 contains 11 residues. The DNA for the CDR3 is TGTGCCAGCACCGGGGGGAACATTCAGTACTTC. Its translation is CASTGGNIQYF.

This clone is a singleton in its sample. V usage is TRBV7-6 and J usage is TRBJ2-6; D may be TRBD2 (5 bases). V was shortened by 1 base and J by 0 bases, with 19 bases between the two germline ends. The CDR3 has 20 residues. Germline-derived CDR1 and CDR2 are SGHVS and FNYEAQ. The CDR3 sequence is CASSLVVGKLTFSGANVLTF. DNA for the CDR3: TGTGCCAGCAGCTTAGTAGTCGGGAAGCTTACCTTCTCTGGGGCCAACGTCCTGACTTTC.

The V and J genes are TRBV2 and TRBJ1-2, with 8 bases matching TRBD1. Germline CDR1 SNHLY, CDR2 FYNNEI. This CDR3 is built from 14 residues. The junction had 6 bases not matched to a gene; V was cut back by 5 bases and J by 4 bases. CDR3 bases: TGTGCCAGCAGTATAGGACAGGGATTCTATGGCTACACCTTC. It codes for CASSIGQGFYGYTF.

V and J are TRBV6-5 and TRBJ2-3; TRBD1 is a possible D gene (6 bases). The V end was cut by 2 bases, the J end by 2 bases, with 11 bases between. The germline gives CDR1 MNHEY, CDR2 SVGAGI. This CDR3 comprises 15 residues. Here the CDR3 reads CASSYKDRYTDTQYF. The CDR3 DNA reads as TGTGCCAGCAGTTACAAGGACAGATACACAGATACGCAGTATTTT.

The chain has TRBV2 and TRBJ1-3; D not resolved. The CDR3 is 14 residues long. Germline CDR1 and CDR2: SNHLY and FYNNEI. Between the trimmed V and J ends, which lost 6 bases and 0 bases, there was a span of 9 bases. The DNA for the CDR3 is TGTGCCAGCAGCTTAGAGGCCTCTGGAAACACCATATATTTT. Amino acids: CASSLEASGNTIYF.

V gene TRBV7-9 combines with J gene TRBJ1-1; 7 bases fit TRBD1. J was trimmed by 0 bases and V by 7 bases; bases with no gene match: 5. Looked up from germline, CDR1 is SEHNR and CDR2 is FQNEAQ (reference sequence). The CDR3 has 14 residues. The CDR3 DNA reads TGTGCCAGCATCGAGACAGGGATGAACACTGAAGCTTTCTTT. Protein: CASIETGMNTEAFF. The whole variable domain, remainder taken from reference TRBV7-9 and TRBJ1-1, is DTGVSQNPRHKITKRGQNVTFRCDPISEHNRLYWYRQTLGQGPEFLTYFQNEAQLEKSRLLSDRFSAERPKGSFSTLEIQRTEQGDSAMYLCASIETGMNTEAFFGQGTRLTVV.

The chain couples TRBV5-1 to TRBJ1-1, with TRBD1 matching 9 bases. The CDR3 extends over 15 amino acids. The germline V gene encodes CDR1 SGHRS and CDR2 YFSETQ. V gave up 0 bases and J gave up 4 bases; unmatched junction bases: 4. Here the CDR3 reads CASSLEGQGATEAFF. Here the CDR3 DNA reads TGCGCCAGCAGCTTGGAGGGACAGGGTGCCACTGAAGCTTTCTTT.

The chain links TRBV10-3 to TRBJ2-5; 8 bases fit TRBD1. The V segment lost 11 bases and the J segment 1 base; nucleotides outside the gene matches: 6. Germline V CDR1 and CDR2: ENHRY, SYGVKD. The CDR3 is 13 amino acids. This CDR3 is CAARQGSQETQYF. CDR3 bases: TGTGCCGCAAGACAGGGGTCCCAAGAGACCCAGTACTTC.

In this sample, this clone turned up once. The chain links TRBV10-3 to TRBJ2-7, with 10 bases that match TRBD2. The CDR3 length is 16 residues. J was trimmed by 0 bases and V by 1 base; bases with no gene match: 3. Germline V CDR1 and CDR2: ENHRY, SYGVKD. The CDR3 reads CAISEFSGGTSYEQYF. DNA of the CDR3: TGTGCCATCAGTGAGTTTAGCGGGGGGACCTCCTACGAGCAGTACTTC.

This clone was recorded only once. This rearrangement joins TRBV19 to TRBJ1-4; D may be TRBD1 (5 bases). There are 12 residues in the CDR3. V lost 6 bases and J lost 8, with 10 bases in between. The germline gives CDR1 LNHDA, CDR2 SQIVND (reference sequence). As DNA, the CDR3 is TGTGCCAGTAGCCCTAAGGGGGAAAAACTGTTTTTT. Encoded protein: CASSPKGEKLFF. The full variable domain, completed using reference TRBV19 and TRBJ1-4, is DGGITQSPKYLFRKEGQNVTLSCEQNLNHDAMYWYRQDPGQGLRLIYYSQIVNDFQKGDIAEGYSVSREKKESFPLTVTSAQKNPTAFYLCASSPKGEKLFFGSGTQLSVL.